Listed below are T cell receptor beta chains from one sample, sequenced in a study of glioma-infiltrating T cells. In TCRdb, the multiplex PCR reads were re-called with MiXCR into one record per CDR3 protein. The sample holds approximately 400,000 distinct CDR3 sequences, around 38% seen once. The source material was glioma tissue, nonneoplastic brain tissue, or PBMCs (not recorded which). These receptors originate from a human donor with low-grade glioma or glioblastoma, undergoing nonglioma brain surgery, or in good health (not recorded which). The CDR3 runs from the conserved cysteine through the conserved F or W. Fields, in order: CDR3 protein, CDR3 DNA, clone size, D gene, V gene, J gene. A D gene is named only where the DNA matches it firmly. Clone size appears in some rows only: once, few, many, or a class for an expanded clone.

CDR3: CASRGPVAGYNEQFF; DNA: TGCGCCAGCAGGGGGCCCGTAGCGGGATACAATGAGCAGTTCTTC; size: NA; D: TRBD2; V: TRBV5-1; J: TRBJ2-1
CDR3: CASSQEQEKFYEQYF; DNA: TGCGCCAGCAGCCAAGAACAAGAAAAATTTTACGAGCAGTACTTC; size: few; D: NA; V: TRBV4-3; J: TRBJ2-7
CDR3: CSAGDRRSTDTQYF; DNA: TGCAGTGCTGGGGACAGGAGGAGCACAGATACGCAGTATTTT; size: many; D: TRBD1; V: TRBV20-1; J: TRBJ2-3
CDR3: CASRWGQGLQETQYF; DNA: TGTGCCAGCCGGTGGGGGCAGGGTTTACAAGAGACCCAGTACTTC; size: NA; D: NA; V: TRBV12-3/TRBV12-4; J: TRBJ2-5
CDR3: CASSRGQGRTYGYTF; DNA: TGTGCCAGCAGCCGGGGACAGGGGAGGACCTATGGCTACACCTTC; size: NA; D: TRBD1; V: TRBV12-3/TRBV12-4; J: TRBJ1-2
CDR3: CASSWGGGLMNTEAFF; DNA: TGTGCCAGCAGTTGGGGGGGAGGGCTGATGAACACTGAAGCTTTCTTT; size: many; D: NA; V: TRBV6-1; J: TRBJ1-1
CDR3: CASSLGWEREPHEQYF; DNA: TGTGCCAGCAGCTTAGGTTGGGAGCGGGAGCCCCACGAGCAGTACTTC; size: medium-sized; D: TRBD2; V: TRBV7-9; J: TRBJ2-7
CDR3: CASSNHRGQPQHF; DNA: TGTGCCAGTAGCAACCACAGGGGTCAGCCCCAGCATTTT; size: few; D: TRBD1; V: TRBV19; J: TRBJ1-5
CDR3: CASSGTSGRQYTGELFF; DNA: TGTGCCAGCAGTGGAACTAGCGGGAGACAGTACACCGGGGAGCTGTTTTTT; size: NA; D: TRBD2; V: TRBV24-1; J: TRBJ2-2
CDR3: CASSQDRSQGNQPQHF; DNA: TGTGCCAGCAGCCAAGATCGGTCCCAGGGAAATCAGCCCCAGCATTTT; size: NA; D: NA; V: TRBV4-2; J: TRBJ1-5
CDR3: CASSLFDPGYGDTQYF; DNA: TGTGCCAGCAGTTTATTCGACCCGGGCTACGGGGATACGCAGTATTTT; size: many; D: NA; V: TRBV28; J: TRBJ2-3
CDR3: CASSYPRGTGELFF; DNA: TGTGCCAGCAGTTACCCCCGGGGCACCGGGGAGCTGTTTTTT; size: few; D: NA; V: TRBV6-6; J: TRBJ2-2
CDR3: CASSLSWGPIPYEQYF; DNA: TGTGCCAGCAGTTTATCGTGGGGACCGATCCCCTACGAGCAGTACTTC; size: many; D: NA; V: TRBV27; J: TRBJ2-7
CDR3: CASSSNVRLAGLFGDTDTQYF; DNA: TGTGCCAGCAGTTCTAATGTCAGACTAGCGGGACTGTTTGGAGACACAGATACGCAGTATTTT; size: NA; D: TRBD2; V: TRBV12-3/TRBV12-4; J: TRBJ2-3
CDR3: CASSLGRGSRNTEAFF; DNA: TGTGCCAGCAGCTTAGGCAGGGGATCGAGGAACACTGAAGCTTTCTTT; size: few; D: NA; V: TRBV7-2; J: TRBJ1-1
CDR3: CASSQVGGRGHEQYF; DNA: TGCGCCAGCAGCCAAGTTGGCGGGAGGGGGCACGAGCAGTACTTC; size: NA; D: TRBD2; V: TRBV4-1; J: TRBJ2-7
CDR3: CASSFSTGGGETQYF; DNA: TGTGCCAGCAGTTTCTCGACAGGGGGCGGTGAGACCCAGTACTTC; size: many; D: TRBD1; V: TRBV28; J: TRBJ2-5
CDR3: CASRGRTGNTEAFF; DNA: TGTGCCAGCAGGGGGAGGACAGGGAACACTGAAGCTTTCTTT; size: many; D: TRBD1; V: TRBV6-1; J: TRBJ1-1
CDR3: CSASLGPGGNEQFF; DNA: TGCAGTGCTAGTCTGGGTCCAGGCGGGAATGAGCAGTTCTTC; size: NA; D: NA; V: TRBV20-1; J: TRBJ2-1